The entry below gives a single T cell receptor (beta chain) sequence along with its context. The ends lost 2 bases at V and 10 bases at J; junction bases unmatched: 8. Germline values: CDR1 GTSNPN, CDR2 SVGIG (reference sequence). CDR3 length: 13 residues. The data are from a study of T-cell memory formation after mild COVID-19. Study information: Among the donors, TCR clusters were largely specific to each donor.

A single record per CDR3 protein comes from TCRdb applying MiXCR to the 5' RACE reads. This sample has about 260,000 distinct CDR3 sequences, with 15% to 20% found just once. This sequence was found in a man between 18 and 29 years old who had mild COVID-19 (a few samples of this study predate the infection). Cell type and time point are not known. The sample consisted of PBMCs or a T cell subset sorted from them (not recorded which). This sequence joins TRBV30 and TRBJ2-1; 7 bases match TRBD1. The CDR3: CAWSRDRVREQFF. The CDR3 nucleotides read TGTGCCTGGAGTCGGGACAGAGTACGCGAGCAGTTCTTC.